This T cell receptor (beta chain) stems from a study of T cell responses to AZD1222 COVID-19 vaccine. For the study at large: Pooling of second doses given at about 4 or about 12 weeks was done. Study-wide points: A mostly white British donor set with more females was recruited, and clonal diversity was possibly underestimated. Unmutated variant regions are reportedly targeted by nearly half of spike-specific TCRs. Rises in breadth and depth of Spike-specific TCRs came after two AZD1222 doses.

This CDR3 has 15 residues. Per germline, CDR1 SGHKS and CDR2 YYEKEE (reference sequence). The ends lost 3 bases at V and 8 bases at J; junction bases unmatched: 9. Profiled with immunoSEQ multiplex PCR; TCRdb holds only in-frame clones, not every one. The sample shows 120,000 to 150,000 clones, about 91% of them seen only once. Comments on this clone: Its antigen is undetermined.

The clonotype comes from an adult in good health. Material: peripheral blood, obtained on day 0 of AZD1222 vaccination. The chain couples TRBV5-5 to TRBJ1-4; 8 bases map to TRBD1. The CDR3 nucleotides are TGTGCCAGCAGCTGGGGGTGGACAGGGAGCGAAAAACTGTTTTTT. Its translation is CASSWGWTGSEKLFF.